A selection of T cell receptor beta chains follows, all from one sample in a study of T cell repertoires in ileal Crohn's disease. The assay was immunoSEQ multiplex PCR, and TCRdb's table has in-frame clones only and misses some. Altogether about 16,000 clones are present, over 60% being singletons, with the ten largest covering around 4.2%. What was sequenced was ileal tissue. The receptors were sampled from an adult with Crohn's disease. The CDR3 runs from the conserved cysteine through the conserved F or W. The order of the fields is D gene, clone size, J gene, V gene, CDR3 protein, CDR3 DNA. The D gene is left open where the match is weak. Clone sizes are given selectively: once, few, many, or a class where the clone is expanded.

D: -
size: -
J: TRBJ1-3
V: TRBV18
CDR3: CASSPPPGGSGNTIYF
DNA: TGTGCCAGCTCACCACCGCCCGGGGGCTCTGGAAACACCATATATTTT

D: TRBD1
size: once
J: TRBJ1-2
V: TRBV29-1
CDR3: CSVADRGNYGYTF
DNA: TGCAGCGTTGCGGACAGGGGGAACTATGGCTACACCTTC

D: TRBD2
size: -
J: TRBJ2-2
V: TRBV19
CDR3: CASSSLAGGNTGELFF
DNA: TGTGCCAGTAGTAGCCTAGCGGGGGGGAACACCGGGGAGCTGTTTTTT

D: -
size: -
J: TRBJ2-7
V: TRBV2
CDR3: CASSAQNYEQYF
DNA: TGTGCCAGCAGTGCCCAAAACTACGAGCAGTACTTC

D: -
size: -
J: TRBJ1-5
V: TRBV6-6
CDR3: CASSSRWDQPQHF
DNA: TGTGCCAGCAGTTCCAGGTGGGATCAGCCCCAGCATTTT

D: -
size: medium-sized
J: TRBJ1-4
V: TRBV14
CDR3: CASSPGSLNEKLFF
DNA: TGTGCCAGCAGCCCGGGGTCCCTTAATGAAAAACTGTTTTTT

D: TRBD1
size: few
J: TRBJ2-4
V: TRBV19
CDR3: CASSMTGVAKNIQYF
DNA: TGTGCCAGTAGTATGACAGGGGTAGCCAAAAACATTCAGTACTTC

D: -
size: -
J: TRBJ1-2
V: TRBV29-1
CDR3: CSVEAPQWYGYTF
DNA: TGCAGCGTTGAAGCCCCCCAGTGGTATGGCTACACCTTC

D: TRBD1
size: -
J: TRBJ1-2
V: TRBV7-8
CDR3: CASARGQGAWYGYTF
DNA: TGTGCCAGCGCCCGAGGACAGGGGGCTTGGTATGGCTACACCTTC

D: -
size: once
J: TRBJ1-6
V: TRBV10-3
CDR3: CAIGGDGFNSPLHF
DNA: TGTGCCATCGGGGGGGACGGGTTTAATTCACCCCTCCACTTT

D: TRBD2
size: -
J: TRBJ2-1
V: TRBV19
CDR3: CASRLAGVGNEQFF
DNA: TGTGCCAGTAGACTAGCGGGAGTTGGCAATGAGCAGTTCTTC

D: TRBD1
size: -
J: TRBJ2-1
V: TRBV29-1
CDR3: CSVTPGGIYNEQFF
DNA: TGCAGCGTTACCCCAGGGGGCATCTACAATGAGCAGTTCTTC

D: TRBD2
size: -
J: TRBJ2-1
V: TRBV7-2
CDR3: CASSQTSGRVNEQFF
DNA: TGTGCCAGCAGTCAAACTAGCGGGAGGGTCAATGAGCAGTTCTTC